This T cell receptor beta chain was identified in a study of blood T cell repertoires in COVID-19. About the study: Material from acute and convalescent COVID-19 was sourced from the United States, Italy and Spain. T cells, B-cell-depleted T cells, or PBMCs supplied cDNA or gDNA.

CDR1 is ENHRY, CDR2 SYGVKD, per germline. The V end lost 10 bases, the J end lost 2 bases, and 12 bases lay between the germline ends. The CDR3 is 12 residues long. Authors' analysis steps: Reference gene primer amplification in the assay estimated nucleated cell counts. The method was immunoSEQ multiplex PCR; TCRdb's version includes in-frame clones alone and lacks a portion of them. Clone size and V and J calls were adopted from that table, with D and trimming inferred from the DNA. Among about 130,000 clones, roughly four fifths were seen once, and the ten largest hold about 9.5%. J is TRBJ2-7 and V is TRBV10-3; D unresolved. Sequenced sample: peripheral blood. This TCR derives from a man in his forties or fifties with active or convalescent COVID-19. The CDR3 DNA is TGTGCCACCCTAGACGGAACCTACGAGCAGTACTTC. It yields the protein CATLDGTYEQYF.